This T cell receptor (beta chain) was captured in a study of response to subunit inactivated influenza vaccine (dated by TCRdb to the late 2010s). The study in broad terms: Deep quantitative profiling of the T cell receptor repertoire was used in the study to follow responses to a trivalent subunit inactivated influenza vaccine.

Comment on this clonotype: Its antigen specificity is not known. This may arise from a read error, as a much more abundant clone is one base away.

The library was produced with RT-PCR. These reads were obtained on an Illumina HiSeq 2500. TCRdb trimmed the raw reads at Q25, called clones with MiXCR and kept productive beta chains. CDR3 protein sequences are deduplicated, and each keeps its most common genes and DNA. The sample includes around 570,000 distinct CDR3 sequences, with about 11% observed a single time. The top ten hold approximately 10% of the sample. CDR1 and CDR2, looked up from the germline V gene, are SGHRS and YFSETQ. There are 12 amino acids in the CDR3, from cysteine to phenylalanine inclusive. CDR3 DNA only is kept here, 36 bases in frame from base 1. The research as a whole found: The authors suggested that each seasonal influenza vaccination may recruit only a limited number of new T cells.

The data also belong to a second study, concerning T cells expressing NK-cell markers. The other study reports the following: TCR beta cDNA libraries were made by 5'RACE template switching that added a universal primer site and unique molecular identifiers. In sorted CD3+CD56+NKG2C+, CD3+CD56+NKG2C- and CD3+CD56-NKG2C+ T-cell subsets from about eight donors, TCR beta-chain repertoires were profiled. Among the eight sequenced donors, seven were HCMV-seropositive and one was HCMV-seronegative. To restrict sorting to alphabetaTCR-expressing T cells, an anti-gammadeltaTCR antibody was added in several experiments. In six or seven donors, the dominant CD3+CD56+NKG2C+ clonotypes ranked among the top 10 CD8+ clonotypes, making up roughly 1.0-7.5% of CD8+ T cells. Those dominant clonotypes were again the most abundant among CD3+CD56-NKG2C+ cells in a few donors, at about 25-60.1%. It remained unclear whether the expanded NKG2C-expressing T cell clones were specific for HCMV antigens. Randomly selected healthy volunteers, three men and five women, were used as the eight sequenced donors. HCMV-specific IgG was detected in serum with a commercial ELISA kit to determine HCMV serostatus. Ficoll density gradient centrifugation was used to isolate peripheral blood mononuclear cells from blood. Bulk peripheral blood T-cell repertoires were additionally sequenced from unsorted PBMC for about six donors. cDNA synthesis was primed from the TCR beta constant segment and was followed by two successive PCR amplification steps. Illumina HiSeq 2000/2500, MiSeq or NextSeq was used to sequence libraries as 2 x 150 bp reads. MIGEC was used to demultiplex reads and group reads by UMI, and MiTCR was used to assemble and quantify clonotypes. To remove erroneous sequences, TCR cDNA sequences were retained only when supported by two or more reads. The tcR package was used for downstream repertoire analysis, with clonotypes matched between fractions based on CDR3 nucleotide sequence plus V segment. Antigen specificity was annotated against VDJdb with VDJmatch, allowing one amino acid substitution in CDR3.

The clonotype comes from a man aged 50 to 59 who received an inactivated influenza vaccine. Donor details come from another sample of the same person, matched by shared clones. The chain uses TRBV5-1 and TRBJ2-1; the D segment cannot be called with confidence. The material sequenced was PBMCs from blood, taken on the day of vaccination. The CDR3 has the sequence CASSLNRNDQFF. The nucleotides read TGCGCCAGCAGCTTGAACCGCAATGATCAGTTCTTC.